This T cell receptor (beta chain) was identified during a study of blood T cells in healthy people across ages. Then a second PCR, running roughly 7 to 11 cycles, was carried out with a sample-barcoded 5' primer and a J-beta primer mix. TCRdb re-analysed the 5' RACE reads in MiXCR, keeping a single row per CDR3 protein. The repertoire consists of 650,000 to 1,000,000 distinct CDR3 sequences, with under 40% occurring once and the leading ten covering 10% to 15%. In regard to this clonotype: A much larger clone differs by one base, so this may be a read error.

Every donor provided around 10 milliliters of peripheral blood. CDR1 and CDR2 (germline): DFQATT, SNEGSKA (reference sequence). The CDR3 is made up of 13 amino acids. V dropped 0 bases and J dropped 7 bases, with 13 bases sitting between them. This clonotype was obtained from a man younger than 30 in good health. The sample taken for sequencing was blood. The chain couples TRBV20-1 to TRBJ2-7; TRBD2 is a possible D gene (5 bases). The CDR3 protein is CSARDHSGNEQYF. The CDR3 DNA reads TGCAGTGCTAGAGATCATTCGGGGAATGAGCAGTACTTC.